This record covers a single T cell receptor (beta chain). This record comes from a study of blood T cell repertoires in COVID-19. Study context: T cells, B-cell-depleted T cells, or PBMCs provided the cDNA or gDNA that served as material.

Per the study methods: It was from reference gene primer amplification that nucleated cell counts were estimated. TCRdb's copy holds only in-frame clones and misses some; the assay was immunoSEQ multiplex PCR. That table furnishes V, J and clone size, whereas the DNA furnished D and trimming. The data hold roughly 300,000 clones, with about 86% observed a single time. V gave up 1 base and J gave up 3 bases; unmatched junction bases: 2. Per the germline V gene, CDR1 is SEHNR and CDR2 is FQNEAQ (reference sequence). The CDR3 consists of 16 residues. This TCR was sampled from a woman aged 45-65 years with acute or convalescent COVID-19. The rearrangement uses TRBV7-9 and TRBJ2-2, with 10 bases lining up with TRBD2. Material: peripheral blood. The CDR3, as DNA: TGTGCCAGCAGCTTAGGGCTAGCGGGAGACACCGGGGAGCTGTTTTTT. Translating gives CASSLGLAGDTGELFF.